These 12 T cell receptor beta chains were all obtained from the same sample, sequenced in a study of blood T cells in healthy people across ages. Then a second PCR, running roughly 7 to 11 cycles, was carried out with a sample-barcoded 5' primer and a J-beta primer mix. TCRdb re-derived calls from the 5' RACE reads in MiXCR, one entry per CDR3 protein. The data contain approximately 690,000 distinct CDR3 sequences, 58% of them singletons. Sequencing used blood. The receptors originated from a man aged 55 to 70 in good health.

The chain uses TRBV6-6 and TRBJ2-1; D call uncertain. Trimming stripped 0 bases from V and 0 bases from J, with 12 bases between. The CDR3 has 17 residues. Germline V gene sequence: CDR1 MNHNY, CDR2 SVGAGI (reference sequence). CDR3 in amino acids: CASSYSGFRSSYNEQFF. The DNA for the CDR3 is TGTGCCAGCAGTTACTCTGGCTTTAGGAGCTCCTACAATGAGCAGTTCTTC.

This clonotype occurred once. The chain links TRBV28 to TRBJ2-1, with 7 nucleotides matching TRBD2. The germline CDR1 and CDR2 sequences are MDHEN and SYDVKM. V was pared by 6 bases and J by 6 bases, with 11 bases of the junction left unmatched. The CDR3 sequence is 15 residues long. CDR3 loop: CASRLGPRGSNEQFF. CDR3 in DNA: TGTGCCAGCAGGCTCGGCCCACGCGGGAGCAATGAGCAGTTCTTC. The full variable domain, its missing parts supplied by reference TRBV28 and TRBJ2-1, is DVKVTQSSRYLVKRTGEKVFLECVQDMDHENMFWYRQDPGLGLRLIYFSYDVKMKEKGDIPEGYSVSREKKERFSLILESASTNQTSMYLCASRLGPRGSNEQFFGPGTRLTVL.

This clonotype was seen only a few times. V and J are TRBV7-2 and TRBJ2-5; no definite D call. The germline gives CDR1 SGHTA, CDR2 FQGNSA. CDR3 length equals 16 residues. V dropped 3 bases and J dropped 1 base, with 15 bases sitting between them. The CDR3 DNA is TGTGCCAGCAGCTTTAGCTGGGGTGGGTCCCAAGAGACCCAGTACTTC. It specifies CASSFSWGGSQETQYF.

In nucleotides, the CDR3 is TGTGCCAGCAGCCCGGTAAGAAATGGTTCACCCCTCCACTTT. This sequence encodes CASSPVRNGSPLHF. The J gene is TRBJ1-6, the V gene TRBV3-1; D call uncertain. Trimming pared 4 bases from V and 9 bases from J, leaving 13 bases between. The CDR3 contains 14 residues. The germline V gene has CDR1 LGHDT and CDR2 YNNKEL (reference sequence).

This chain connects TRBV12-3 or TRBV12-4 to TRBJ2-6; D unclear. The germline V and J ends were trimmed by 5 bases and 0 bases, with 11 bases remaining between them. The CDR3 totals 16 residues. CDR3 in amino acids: CASSRRWFSGANVLTF. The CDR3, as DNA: TGTGCCAGCAGTCGAAGGTGGTTCTCTGGGGCCAACGTCCTGACTTTC.

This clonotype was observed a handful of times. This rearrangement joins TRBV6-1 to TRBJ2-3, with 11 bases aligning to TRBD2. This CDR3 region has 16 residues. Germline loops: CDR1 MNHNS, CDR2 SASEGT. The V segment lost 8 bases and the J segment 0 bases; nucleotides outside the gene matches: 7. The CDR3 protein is CASGGSGGASTDTQYF. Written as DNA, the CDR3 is TGTGCCAGCGGTGGTAGCGGGGGGGCTAGCACAGATACGCAGTATTTT.

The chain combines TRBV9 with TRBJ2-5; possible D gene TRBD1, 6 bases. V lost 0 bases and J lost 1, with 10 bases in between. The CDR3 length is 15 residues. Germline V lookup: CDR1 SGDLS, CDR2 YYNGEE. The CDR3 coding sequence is TGTGCCAGCAGCGTAGAGAAGGGGGTCCAAGAGACCCAGTACTTC. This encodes CASSVEKGVQETQYF.

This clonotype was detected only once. The CDR3 coding sequence is TGCGCCAGCAGCTCCCTGGGACCTGCCTACACTGAAGCTTTCTTT. It codes for CASSSLGPAYTEAFF. This chain connects TRBV5-1 to TRBJ1-1; tentatively, D is TRBD1 (5 bases). V was cut by 3 bases and J by 3 bases, with 15 bases left in between. CDR3 length: 15 residues. Germline-derived CDR1 and CDR2 are SGHRS and YFSETQ.

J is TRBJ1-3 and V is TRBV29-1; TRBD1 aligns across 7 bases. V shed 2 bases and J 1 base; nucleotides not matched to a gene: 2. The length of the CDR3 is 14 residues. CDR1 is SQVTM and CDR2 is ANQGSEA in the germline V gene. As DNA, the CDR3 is TGCAGCGTTGAAACAGGGGAATCTGGAAACACCATATATTTT. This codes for CSVETGESGNTIYF.

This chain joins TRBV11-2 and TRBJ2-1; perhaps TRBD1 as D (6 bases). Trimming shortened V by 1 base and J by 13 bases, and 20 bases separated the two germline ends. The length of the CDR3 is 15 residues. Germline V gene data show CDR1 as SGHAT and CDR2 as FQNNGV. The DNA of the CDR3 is TGTGCCAGCAGCTTAGGCGGTACGGGACAAGAGACCCAGTTCTTC. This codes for CASSLGGTGQETQFF. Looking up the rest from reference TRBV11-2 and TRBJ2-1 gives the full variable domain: EAGVAQSPRYKIIEKRQSVAFWCNPISGHATLYWYQQILGQGPKLLIQFQNNGVVDDSQLPKDRFSAERLKGVDSTLKIQPAKLEDSAVYLCASSLGGTGQETQFFGPGTRLTVL.

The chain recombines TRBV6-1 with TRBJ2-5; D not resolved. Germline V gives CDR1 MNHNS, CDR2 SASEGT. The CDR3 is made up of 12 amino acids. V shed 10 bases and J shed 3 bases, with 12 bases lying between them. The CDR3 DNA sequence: TGTGCCACCCTGAGGTTAGAAGAGACCCAGTACTTC. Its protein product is CATLRLEETQYF.

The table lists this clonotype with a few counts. CDR3 DNA sequence: TGTGCCAGCAGAAAATCGGGGGGAGAGACCCAGTACTTC. Translating it yields CASRKSGGETQYF. The chain has TRBV28 and TRBJ2-5, with 7 bases matching TRBD2. The CDR3 extends over 13 amino acids. CDR1 and CDR2 from the germline V gene are MDHEN and SYDVKM. Losses at the gene ends were 6 bases for V and 4 bases for J; bases not matched to a gene: 5.